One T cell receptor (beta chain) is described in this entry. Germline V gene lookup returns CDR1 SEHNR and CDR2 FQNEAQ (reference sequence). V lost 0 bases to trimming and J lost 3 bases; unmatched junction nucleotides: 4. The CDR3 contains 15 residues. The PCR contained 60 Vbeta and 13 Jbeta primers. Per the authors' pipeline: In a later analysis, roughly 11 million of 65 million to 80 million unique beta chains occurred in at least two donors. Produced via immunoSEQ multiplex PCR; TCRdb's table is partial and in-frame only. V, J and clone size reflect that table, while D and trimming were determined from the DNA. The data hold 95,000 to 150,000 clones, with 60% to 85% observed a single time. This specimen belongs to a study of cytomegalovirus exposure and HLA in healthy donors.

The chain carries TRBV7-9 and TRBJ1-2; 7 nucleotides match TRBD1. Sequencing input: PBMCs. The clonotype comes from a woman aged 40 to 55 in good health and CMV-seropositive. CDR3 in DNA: TGTGCCAGCAGCTTAGCAGGGACAGACCACTATGGCTACACCTTC. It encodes CASSLAGTDHYGYTF.